This T cell receptor (beta chain) was sequenced in a study of blood T cell repertoires in COVID-19. Study in general: Sources were T cells, B-cell-depleted T cells, or PBMCs; the material itself was cDNA or gDNA.

As processed by the authors: Reference gene primer amplification gave estimated nucleated cell counts. Method: immunoSEQ multiplex PCR; TCRdb's copy keeps in-frame clones and lacks some. That table furnishes V, J and clone size, whereas the DNA furnished D and trimming. This table has about 160,000 clones, over 75% appearing once. V was shortened by 4 bases and J by 5 bases, with 17 bases between the two germline ends. This CDR3 is 15 amino acids long. CDR1 and CDR2 (germline): LNHDA, SQIVND (reference sequence). All enrollees were about 18 to 100 years old and from 25 or so US areas. The sample comprised PBMCs or T cells enriched from blood (not recorded which). This chain joins TRBV19 and TRBJ1-1; the D gene is possibly TRBD1 (5 bases). The receptor's source is a man aged 40-49 years who had recovered from COVID-19. CDR3 sequence reads: CASSSVEGLSTEAFF. The CDR3 DNA sequence: TGTGCCAGTAGTAGTGTGGAGGGGCTCTCTACTGAAGCTTTCTTT.